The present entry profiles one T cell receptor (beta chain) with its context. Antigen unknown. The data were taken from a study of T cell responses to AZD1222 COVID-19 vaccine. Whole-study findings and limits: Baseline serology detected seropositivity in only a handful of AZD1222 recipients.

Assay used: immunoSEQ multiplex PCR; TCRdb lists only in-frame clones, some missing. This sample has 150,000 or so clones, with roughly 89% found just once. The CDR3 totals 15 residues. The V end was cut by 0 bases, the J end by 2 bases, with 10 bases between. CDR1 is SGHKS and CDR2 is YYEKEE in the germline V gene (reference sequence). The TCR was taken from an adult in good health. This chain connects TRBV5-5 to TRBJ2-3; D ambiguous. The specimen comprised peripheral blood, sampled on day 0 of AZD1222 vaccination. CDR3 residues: CASSLGSGITDTQYF. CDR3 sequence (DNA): TGTGCCAGCAGCTTGGGTAGTGGAATCACAGATACGCAGTATTTT.